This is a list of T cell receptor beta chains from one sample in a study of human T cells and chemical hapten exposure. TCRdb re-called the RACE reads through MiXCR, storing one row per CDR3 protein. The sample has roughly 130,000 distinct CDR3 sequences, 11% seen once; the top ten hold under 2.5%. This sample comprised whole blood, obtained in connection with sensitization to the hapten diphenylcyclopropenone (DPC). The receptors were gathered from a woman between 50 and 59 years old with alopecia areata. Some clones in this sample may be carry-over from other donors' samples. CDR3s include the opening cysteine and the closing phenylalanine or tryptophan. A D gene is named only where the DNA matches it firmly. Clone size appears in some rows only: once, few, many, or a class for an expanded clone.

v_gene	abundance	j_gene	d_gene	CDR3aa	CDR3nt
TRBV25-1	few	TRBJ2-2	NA	CASSEWGGELFF	TGTGCCAGCAGTGAATGGGGCGGGGAGCTGTTTTTT
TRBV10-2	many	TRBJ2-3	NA	CASSELAGADTQYF	TGCGCCAGCAGTGAACTAGCCGGTGCGGATACGCAGTATTTT
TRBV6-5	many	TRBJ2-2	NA	CASRVTRNAGELFF	TGTGCCAGCAGGGTAACTAGGAACGCAGGGGAGCTGTTTTTT
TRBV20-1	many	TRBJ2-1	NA	CSARGARTNNEQFF	TGCAGTGCTAGAGGGGCCAGAACTAACAATGAGCAGTTCTTC
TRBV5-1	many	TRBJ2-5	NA	CASSLAAQKQETQYF	TGCGCCAGCAGCTTGGCGGCGCAAAAACAAGAGACCCAGTACTTC
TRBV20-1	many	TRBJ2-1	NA	CSARVGAPRNEQFF	TGCAGTGCTAGAGTAGGGGCGCCTCGAAATGAGCAGTTCTTC
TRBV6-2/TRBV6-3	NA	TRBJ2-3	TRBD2	CASSYRLAGESFTDTQYF	TGTGCCAGCAGTTATCGACTAGCGGGGGAGTCTTTCACAGATACGCAGTATTTT
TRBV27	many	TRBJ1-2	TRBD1	CASSLHRGPLDGYTF	TGTGCCAGCAGTTTACACAGGGGGCCCTTAGATGGCTACACCTTC
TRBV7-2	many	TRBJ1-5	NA	CASSQWGSGNQPQHF	TGTGCCAGCAGCCAGTGGGGTAGCGGCAATCAGCCCCAGCATTTT
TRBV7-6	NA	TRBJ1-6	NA	CASSLEAQGNGSPLHF	TGTGCCAGCAGCTTAGAGGCTCAGGGCAATGGTTCACCCCTCCACTTT
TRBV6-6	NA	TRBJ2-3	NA	CASSYSDRKTDTQYF	TGTGCCAGCAGTTACTCCGACAGAAAAACAGATACGCAGTATTTT